The rows below give T cell receptor beta chains drawn from one sample of a study of T cell changes during pregnancy in multiple sclerosis. Repertoires were generated with immunoSEQ multiplex PCR, while TCRdb's copy carries only in-frame clones and drops some. This sample has over 65,000 clones, with 90% to 95% found just once. The sample in question was peripheral blood, obtained in the first trimester of pregnancy. The origin of the receptors is a female donor with multiple sclerosis, enrolled in a pregnancy study. The CDR3 runs from the conserved cysteine through the conserved F or W. Fields, in order: V gene, D gene, J gene, clone size, CDR3 DNA, CDR3 protein. A D gene is named only where the DNA matches it firmly. Not all rows give a size; the values are once, few, many and, for expanded clones, a class.

v_gene: TRBV27
d_gene: TRBD1
j_gene: TRBJ2-5
abundance: once
CDR3nt: TGTGCCACCTCGGGACAGGGGAAAGAGACCCAGTACTTC
CDR3aa: CATSGQGKETQYF

v_gene: TRBV30
d_gene: NA
j_gene: TRBJ1-5
abundance: NA
CDR3nt: TGTGCCTGGAGTGTAAAGGCTGGGCTATTAAATCAGCCCCAGCATTTT
CDR3aa: CAWSVKAGLLNQPQHF

v_gene: TRBV6-1
d_gene: NA
j_gene: TRBJ2-1
abundance: NA
CDR3nt: TGTGCCAGCAGCGGGGGAGCCTCCTACAATGAGCAGTTCTTC
CDR3aa: CASSGGASYNEQFF

v_gene: TRBV5-4
d_gene: NA
j_gene: TRBJ2-1
abundance: few
CDR3nt: TGTGCCAGCAGCTTAGACAGCTCCTACAATGAGCAGTTCTTC
CDR3aa: CASSLDSSYNEQFF

v_gene: TRBV25-1
d_gene: NA
j_gene: TRBJ2-3
abundance: NA
CDR3nt: TGTGCCAGCAGTGATAGCTTAACACGAGATACGCAGTATTTT
CDR3aa: CASSDSLTRDTQYF

v_gene: TRBV6-6
d_gene: TRBD1
j_gene: TRBJ1-2
abundance: NA
CDR3nt: TGTGCCAGCAGTACCCGGACAGGAGAGTATGGCTACACCTTC
CDR3aa: CASSTRTGEYGYTF

v_gene: TRBV6-5
d_gene: NA
j_gene: TRBJ2-5
abundance: NA
CDR3nt: TGTGCCAGCAGTTATGCAAGGGGGATCCAAGAGACCCAGTACTTC
CDR3aa: CASSYARGIQETQYF

v_gene: TRBV6-6
d_gene: TRBD2
j_gene: TRBJ2-7
abundance: NA
CDR3nt: TGTGCCAGCCGATTTAGGTGGGCGGGGGGGCCGAATGAGCAGTACTTC
CDR3aa: CASRFRWAGGPNEQYF

v_gene: TRBV7-6
d_gene: TRBD2
j_gene: TRBJ2-3
abundance: NA
CDR3nt: TGTGCCAGCAGCTCGGGACTAGCGGGGCCAAGCACAGATACGCAGTATTTT
CDR3aa: CASSSGLAGPSTDTQYF

v_gene: TRBV7-8
d_gene: TRBD2
j_gene: TRBJ2-3
abundance: NA
CDR3nt: TGTGCCAGCAGCTTAGAAAGAAGACTAGCGGGAGGGGCGGATACGCAGTATTTT
CDR3aa: CASSLERRLAGGADTQYF

v_gene: TRBV30
d_gene: NA
j_gene: TRBJ1-1
abundance: few
CDR3nt: TGTGCCTGGGGAGGTACGGACACTGAAGCTTTCTTT
CDR3aa: CAWGGTDTEAFF

v_gene: TRBV7-2
d_gene: NA
j_gene: TRBJ1-1
abundance: NA
CDR3nt: TGTGCCAGCAGAGTAGACAGGTCAAACACTGAAGCTTTCTTT
CDR3aa: CASRVDRSNTEAFF

v_gene: TRBV7-9
d_gene: TRBD2
j_gene: TRBJ2-7
abundance: once
CDR3nt: TGTGCCAGCAGCCCCAGCGGGAGGGGCTACGAGCAGTACTTC
CDR3aa: CASSPSGRGYEQYF

v_gene: TRBV9
d_gene: NA
j_gene: TRBJ2-7
abundance: NA
CDR3nt: TGTGCCAGCAGCGCAGCGGGCCTCTCCTACGAGCAGTACTTC
CDR3aa: CASSAAGLSYEQYF

v_gene: TRBV4-1
d_gene: NA
j_gene: TRBJ2-7
abundance: NA
CDR3nt: TGCGCCAGCAGCCAAGGGGGGCGCGGCCACGAGCAGTACTTC
CDR3aa: CASSQGGRGHEQYF

v_gene: TRBV29-1
d_gene: TRBD2
j_gene: TRBJ2-1
abundance: NA
CDR3nt: TGCAGCGTTGAAGTAGGGACTAGCGGGGGGCTTTGGGATGAGCAGTTCTTC
CDR3aa: CSVEVGTSGGLWDEQFF

v_gene: TRBV5-4
d_gene: NA
j_gene: TRBJ1-1
abundance: few
CDR3nt: TGTGCCAGCAGCTTGTACGGGGGGGCTAGCACTGAAGCTTTCTTT
CDR3aa: CASSLYGGASTEAFF

v_gene: TRBV10-3
d_gene: NA
j_gene: TRBJ1-2
abundance: NA
CDR3nt: TGTGCCATCGGGCCGGGAGCTAACTATGGCTACACCTTC
CDR3aa: CAIGPGANYGYTF

v_gene: TRBV6-4
d_gene: TRBD2
j_gene: TRBJ2-1
abundance: NA
CDR3nt: TGTGCCAGCAGTGAGACTAGCAGGAGCTCCTACAATGAGCAGTTCTTC
CDR3aa: CASSETSRSSYNEQFF

v_gene: TRBV7-2
d_gene: NA
j_gene: TRBJ1-3
abundance: NA
CDR3nt: TGTGCCAGCAGGTCGTCGAGGGGGAGTGGAAACACCATATATTTT
CDR3aa: CASRSSRGSGNTIYF

v_gene: TRBV4-2
d_gene: NA
j_gene: TRBJ2-5
abundance: NA
CDR3nt: TGTGCCAGCAGCCAAGGCGAACAGCAAGAGACCCAGTACTTC
CDR3aa: CASSQGEQQETQYF

v_gene: TRBV27
d_gene: TRBD1
j_gene: TRBJ2-7
abundance: NA
CDR3nt: TGTGCCAGCAGCGGGAGCCCCGACAGGGGCGAGCAGTACTTC
CDR3aa: CASSGSPDRGEQYF

v_gene: TRBV6-4
d_gene: TRBD2
j_gene: TRBJ2-2
abundance: NA
CDR3nt: TGTGCCAGCAGTGACCTGTCGGGGGGGACCGGGGAGCTGTTTTTT
CDR3aa: CASSDLSGGTGELFF

v_gene: TRBV7-2
d_gene: NA
j_gene: TRBJ1-2
abundance: few
CDR3nt: TGTGCCAGCAGCTTAGGACTCGACTATGGCTACACCTTC
CDR3aa: CASSLGLDYGYTF

v_gene: TRBV4-3
d_gene: NA
j_gene: TRBJ2-5
abundance: NA
CDR3nt: TGCGCCAGCAGCCAAGATCGGATAGAGGTGGGGACCCAGTACTTC
CDR3aa: CASSQDRIEVGTQYF

v_gene: TRBV28
d_gene: TRBD1
j_gene: TRBJ2-2
abundance: NA
CDR3nt: TGTGCCAGCACCCCAGCGGGACAGGGTTCAACCGGGGAGCTGTTTTTT
CDR3aa: CASTPAGQGSTGELFF

v_gene: TRBV18
d_gene: NA
j_gene: TRBJ2-2
abundance: NA
CDR3nt: TGTGCCAGCTCACCAAATCTAGCATCGAACACCGGGGAGCTGTTTTTT
CDR3aa: CASSPNLASNTGELFF

v_gene: TRBV19
d_gene: NA
j_gene: TRBJ1-1
abundance: NA
CDR3nt: TGTGCCAGTAGCGACTGGAGGGCGAACACTGAAGCTTTCTTT
CDR3aa: CASSDWRANTEAFF

v_gene: TRBV7-2
d_gene: TRBD1
j_gene: TRBJ1-1
abundance: NA
CDR3nt: TGTGCCAGCAGCCCGACAGGGGCTGAAGCTTTCTTT
CDR3aa: CASSPTGAEAFF

v_gene: TRBV11-2
d_gene: NA
j_gene: TRBJ1-2
abundance: NA
CDR3nt: TGTGCCAGCAGCTTAGATTTGAGGATAGCGGGTATCGTTAACTATGGCTACACCTTC
CDR3aa: CASSLDLRIAGIVNYGYTF

v_gene: TRBV28
d_gene: TRBD1
j_gene: TRBJ2-1
abundance: NA
CDR3nt: TGTGCCAGCAGTCCCGGGACAGGGGTGAATGAGCAGTTCTTC
CDR3aa: CASSPGTGVNEQFF

v_gene: TRBV30
d_gene: TRBD1
j_gene: TRBJ2-7
abundance: once
CDR3nt: TGTGCCTTGTTGGGACAGGTACCCTACGAGCAGTACTTC
CDR3aa: CALLGQVPYEQYF

v_gene: TRBV9
d_gene: NA
j_gene: TRBJ1-5
abundance: NA
CDR3nt: TGTGCCAGCAGCCCCCACCCCCAGGGGAACAATCAGCCCCAGCATTTT
CDR3aa: CASSPHPQGNNQPQHF

v_gene: TRBV5-4
d_gene: NA
j_gene: TRBJ2-5
abundance: NA
CDR3nt: TGTGCCAGCACAGAAAGGGGGGGCAGGGAGACCCAGTACTTC
CDR3aa: CASTERGGRETQYF

v_gene: TRBV6-5
d_gene: NA
j_gene: TRBJ1-1
abundance: few
CDR3nt: TGTGCCAGCAGTTACTGGGAGGGGATTGAAGCTTTCTTT
CDR3aa: CASSYWEGIEAFF

v_gene: TRBV18
d_gene: TRBD1
j_gene: TRBJ2-1
abundance: NA
CDR3nt: TGTGCCAGCTCACCACGGGACAGCTTTTCCTACAATGAGCAGTTCTTC
CDR3aa: CASSPRDSFSYNEQFF

v_gene: TRBV6-1
d_gene: TRBD1
j_gene: TRBJ1-5
abundance: once
CDR3nt: TGTGCCAGCAGTTTACAGGACAGGGGGAATCAGCCCCAGCATTTT
CDR3aa: CASSLQDRGNQPQHF

v_gene: TRBV5-4
d_gene: NA
j_gene: TRBJ1-6
abundance: NA
CDR3nt: TGTGCCAGCAGTTCGCGTGGGGGCGTTGGGAATTCACCCCTCCACTTT
CDR3aa: CASSSRGGVGNSPLHF

v_gene: TRBV27
d_gene: TRBD2
j_gene: TRBJ2-1
abundance: NA
CDR3nt: TGTGCCAGCAGTTTAAAACGGGAGGGGAACAATGAGCAGTTCTTC
CDR3aa: CASSLKREGNNEQFF

v_gene: TRBV7-2
d_gene: TRBD2
j_gene: TRBJ2-5
abundance: NA
CDR3nt: TGTGCCAGCAGCTCCGAGACTAGCCCGCGGGAGACCCAGTACTTC
CDR3aa: CASSSETSPRETQYF

v_gene: TRBV5-4
d_gene: NA
j_gene: TRBJ2-7
abundance: NA
CDR3nt: TGTGCCAGCAGCTTGGGATTCTCGAGGGCGGGTAGCGAGCAGTACTTC
CDR3aa: CASSLGFSRAGSEQYF

v_gene: TRBV7-2
d_gene: TRBD2
j_gene: TRBJ2-7
abundance: few
CDR3nt: TGTGCCAGCAGCTTAGTGGCGGGAGGGACCTACGAGCAGTACTTC
CDR3aa: CASSLVAGGTYEQYF

v_gene: TRBV28
d_gene: TRBD1
j_gene: TRBJ2-7
abundance: NA
CDR3nt: TGTGCCAGCAGTTCACAATACAGGGGGCGTGGGCAGTACTTC
CDR3aa: CASSSQYRGRGQYF

v_gene: TRBV20-1
d_gene: NA
j_gene: TRBJ2-1
abundance: NA
CDR3nt: TGCAGTGCTGGTCTCGGCGGGCAGTTCTTC
CDR3aa: CSAGLGGQFF

v_gene: TRBV19
d_gene: NA
j_gene: TRBJ2-3
abundance: once
CDR3nt: TGTGCCACCACCGCAGGACACCCCTCAGATACGCAGTATTTT
CDR3aa: CATTAGHPSDTQYF

v_gene: TRBV18
d_gene: TRBD1
j_gene: TRBJ2-7
abundance: NA
CDR3nt: TGTGCCAGCTCACCAAGAACAGGGGACTACGAGCAGTACTTC
CDR3aa: CASSPRTGDYEQYF

v_gene: TRBV11-1
d_gene: NA
j_gene: TRBJ2-7
abundance: NA
CDR3nt: TGTGCCAGCAGCTTAATAGCAGGGGGGTCATTTAGTTTCTACGAGCAGTACTTC
CDR3aa: CASSLIAGGSFSFYEQYF

v_gene: TRBV2
d_gene: NA
j_gene: TRBJ2-2
abundance: NA
CDR3nt: TGTGCCAGCAGTGATTCCGGAGATACCGGGGAGCTGTTTTTT
CDR3aa: CASSDSGDTGELFF

v_gene: TRBV12-5
d_gene: TRBD1
j_gene: TRBJ1-5
abundance: NA
CDR3nt: TGTGCTAGTGGTCATACAAACCGGGACAGGGATCAGCCCCAGCATTTT
CDR3aa: CASGHTNRDRDQPQHF

v_gene: TRBV7-2
d_gene: TRBD1
j_gene: TRBJ1-3
abundance: NA
CDR3nt: TGTGCCAGCAGCTTCGGACAGGCGCGCTCTGGAAACACCATATATTTT
CDR3aa: CASSFGQARSGNTIYF

v_gene: TRBV2
d_gene: NA
j_gene: TRBJ2-7
abundance: NA
CDR3nt: TGTGCCAGCAGTGAAGGGACGGGGAGTTTGTACTTC
CDR3aa: CASSEGTGSLYF

v_gene: TRBV6-5
d_gene: NA
j_gene: TRBJ1-2
abundance: NA
CDR3nt: TGTGCCAGCAGTCCCCGACAGGTTGGCGGCTACACCTTC
CDR3aa: CASSPRQVGGYTF

v_gene: TRBV19
d_gene: TRBD2
j_gene: TRBJ2-7
abundance: NA
CDR3nt: TGTGCCAGTACCGCGACTAGCGGCCCTTCCTACGAGCAGTACTTC
CDR3aa: CASTATSGPSYEQYF

v_gene: TRBV5-1
d_gene: TRBD1
j_gene: TRBJ2-4
abundance: NA
CDR3nt: TGCGCCAGCAGCGCCCGGGACAGGGTAAACATTCAGTACTTC
CDR3aa: CASSARDRVNIQYF

v_gene: TRBV7-3
d_gene: NA
j_gene: TRBJ2-1
abundance: NA
CDR3nt: TGTGCCAGCAGCCCAACGGGACTGAGCAACCCTGAGCAGTTCTTC
CDR3aa: CASSPTGLSNPEQFF

v_gene: TRBV7-9
d_gene: TRBD1
j_gene: TRBJ1-3
abundance: NA
CDR3nt: TGTGCCAGCCACCGGGACAGGGGGTCTGGAAACACCATATATTTT
CDR3aa: CASHRDRGSGNTIYF

v_gene: TRBV19
d_gene: TRBD1
j_gene: TRBJ1-5
abundance: NA
CDR3nt: TGTGCCAGTAGAGACAGGGGGCCGGGGCCCCAGCATTTT
CDR3aa: CASRDRGPGPQHF